This TCR beta chain was recovered during a study of blood T cell repertoires in COVID-19. At the level of the study: Specimens from acute and convalescent COVID-19 originated in the United States, Italy and Spain. The cDNA or gDNA used as material had been derived from T cells, B-cell-depleted T cells, or PBMCs.

As processed by the authors: Nucleated cell counts were estimated from reference gene primer amplification. Using immunoSEQ multiplex PCR, the repertoire was profiled, and TCRdb retains in-frame clones only, with some absent. V and J calls and clone size are as listed in that table; D and trimming were resolved from the DNA. The sample lists a few hundred thousand clones, 65% to 90% seen once, with more than 9% in the top ten. Clinical history reported by participants formed the basis on which cohorts were assigned. Germline V gene data show CDR1 as MNHEY and CDR2 as SVGAGI. V was pared by 4 bases and J by 1 base, with 10 bases between. The CDR3 runs 14 residues.

This clonotype was sampled from a woman aged 18-29 years who had recovered from COVID-19. The sample consisted of PBMCs or T cells enriched from blood (not recorded which). This chain uses TRBV6-5 with TRBJ1-2; a weak D match, TRBD1 (5 bases). The CDR3: CASSSETVNYGYTF. DNA for the CDR3: TGTGCCAGCAGTTCAGAGACAGTTAACTATGGCTACACCTTC.